Following are 7 T cell receptor beta chains from one sample sequenced in a study of CD4+ T cells in melanoma (dated 2022 in TCRdb). Library preparation employed the immunoSEQ multiplex PCR assay. As stored in TCRdb, this immuneACCESS dataset retains in-frame rearrangements with V and J assigned. A fraction of the clones does not appear; measured against another copy, unresolved V genes explain less than half of the discrepancy, and the remainder lacks a known reason. This sample holds approximately 16,000 clones; about 64% were observed only once. In total, the top ten clones hold roughly 14% of the sample. Sequenced: cells from a culture (not recorded whether cultured in vitro). Receptors were obtained from a human donor with melanoma.

The chain combines TRBV5-6 with TRBJ2-2; 7 nucleotides match TRBD2. Trimming at V came to 2 bases and at J to 3 bases, leaving 4 bases not matched to a gene. The CDR3 loop spans 15 amino acids. The germline gives CDR1 SGHDT, CDR2 YYEEEE. The DNA of the CDR3 is TGTGCCAGCAGCTTTGGACTAGTCGACACCGGGGAGCTGTTTTTT. It yields the protein CASSFGLVDTGELFF.

The V gene is TRBV20-1, the J gene TRBJ1-1; D gene unclear. CDR1 and CDR2 from the germline V gene are DFQATT and SNEGSKA (reference sequence). The CDR3 runs 10 residues. V dropped 3 bases and J dropped 7 bases, with 6 bases sitting between them. The CDR3 nucleotides read TGCAGTGCTAGGGGCAGTGAAGCTTTCTTT. It translates to CSARGSEAFF.

This clone was seen more than once but under ten times. J is TRBJ2-1 and V is TRBV19; 10 nucleotides agree with TRBD2. CDR1 is LNHDA and CDR2 is SQIVND in the germline V gene (reference sequence). The CDR3 is 16 amino acids. V gave up 5 bases and J gave up 4 bases; unmatched junction bases: 8. The CDR3 DNA reads TGTGCCAGTAGTCCCCGAGGACTAGCGGATTACAATGAGCAGTTCTTC. This encodes CASSPRGLADYNEQFF.

The gene calls are TRBV7-8 and TRBJ1-1; D ambiguous. This CDR3 comprises 13 residues. Deletions cut 3 bases from V and 5 bases from J, with 10 bases between. CDR1 is SGHVS, CDR2 FQNEAQ, per germline. For the CDR3, the DNA is TGTGCCAGCAGCTTCGCGGGAGTTACTGAAGCTTTCTTT. This encodes CASSFAGVTEAFF.

J is TRBJ2-1 and V is TRBV29-1; 7 bases map to TRBD1. The V segment lost 0 bases and the J segment 9 bases; nucleotides outside the gene matches: 8. Germline V gives CDR1 SQVTM, CDR2 ANQGSEA. The CDR3 covers 14 residues. CDR3 protein: CSVEDPDRAFEQFF. The CDR3 DNA is TGCAGCGTTGAAGATCCCGACAGGGCGTTTGAGCAGTTCTTC.

The CDR3 region is CASSLYGTGLNEQYF. CDR3 DNA sequence: TGTGCCAGCAGCTTGTATGGGACAGGGTTAAACGAGCAGTACTTC. The V gene is TRBV5-5, the J gene TRBJ2-7; TRBD1 aligns across 9 bases. Per germline, CDR1 SGHKS and CDR2 YYEKEE (reference sequence). This CDR3 spans 15 amino acids. V lost 1 base to trimming and J lost 5 bases; unmatched junction nucleotides: 7.

The chain employs TRBV12-5 and TRBJ2-7; tentatively, D is TRBD1 or TRBD2 (5 bases each). Trimming cost V 5 bases and J 3 bases, with 11 bases left between them. Germline CDR1 LGHNT, CDR2 FRNRAP. This CDR3 spans 13 amino acids. CDR3 in DNA: TGTGCTAGTGGTCAGGGACGGGGCTACGAGCAGTACTTC. This sequence encodes CASGQGRGYEQYF.